This T cell receptor beta chain was retrieved from a study of blood T cell repertoires in COVID-19. About the study: From the United States, Italy and Spain came samples of acute and convalescent COVID-19. The analysed material was cDNA or gDNA that came from T cells, B-cell-depleted T cells, or PBMCs.

As handled by the study authors: Estimates of nucleated cell counts were drawn from the amplification of reference gene primers. Sequencing used immunoSEQ multiplex PCR; TCRdb keeps in-frame clones, though not all of them. The V and J calls and clone size come from that table; D and trimming were worked out from the DNA. Of 300,000 to 450,000 clones in the sample, approximately 92% were seen once. Donors were grouped by their self-reported clinical history. Sequencing was carried out using PBMCs or T cells enriched from blood (not recorded which). This clonotype was obtained from a man younger than 35 who had recovered from COVID-19.

CDR3 loop: CASSQDPSAGRSEQYF. The CDR3 DNA reads TGCGCCAGCAGCCAAGATCCATCCGCAGGGAGGAGCGAGCAGTACTTC. The J gene is TRBJ2-7, the V gene TRBV4-3; D may be TRBD2 (6 bases). CDR3 size: 16 residues. V was clipped by 0 bases and J by 6 bases, with 18 bases between them. Germline V gene lookup returns CDR1 LGHNA and CDR2 YSLEER.